This TCR beta chain comes out of a study of shared clonotypes between healthy human individuals. Study-level points and caveats: The genetic and exposure-history diversity represented was limited by few donors.

To note about this clone: Its antigen remains unknown.

Germline V gene data show CDR1 as LNHDA and CDR2 as SQIVND (reference sequence). The V gene end was trimmed by 5 bases and the J gene end by 4 bases; junction bases not matched to a gene: 9. The CDR3 covers 15 residues. An assay was performed, and its level was deep. Replicate PCRs were loaded with 250 to 350 ng DNA from unsorted PBMC, 30,000 or so T cell genomes. The method was immunoSEQ multiplex PCR; TCRdb's version includes in-frame clones alone and lacks a portion of them. The sample shows 450,000 to 600,000 clones, 79% of them seen only once. The chain recombines TRBV19 with TRBJ1-2; 8 positions agree with TRBD1. This TCR derives from a woman in her thirties or forties in good health. Some clones in this sample may be carry-over from other donors' samples. The sample consisted of PBMCs. CDR3 loop: CASSGSAGGSYGYTF. Here the CDR3 DNA reads TGTGCCAGTAGTGGGTCGGCAGGGGGCTCCTATGGCTACACCTTC.